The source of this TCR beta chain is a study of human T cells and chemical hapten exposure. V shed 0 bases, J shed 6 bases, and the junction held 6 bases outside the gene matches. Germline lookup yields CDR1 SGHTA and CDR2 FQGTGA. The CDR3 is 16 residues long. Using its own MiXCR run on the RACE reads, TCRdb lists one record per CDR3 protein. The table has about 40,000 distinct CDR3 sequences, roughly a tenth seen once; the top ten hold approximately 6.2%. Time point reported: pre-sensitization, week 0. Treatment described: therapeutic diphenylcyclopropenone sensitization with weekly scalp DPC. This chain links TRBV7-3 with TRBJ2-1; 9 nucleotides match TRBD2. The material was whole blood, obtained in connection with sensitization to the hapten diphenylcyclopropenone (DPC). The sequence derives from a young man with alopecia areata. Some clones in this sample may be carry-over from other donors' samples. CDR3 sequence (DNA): TGTGCCAGCAGCTTAACGTCGAATAGCGGGAGCAATGAGCAGTTCTTC. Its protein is CASSLTSNSGSNEQFF. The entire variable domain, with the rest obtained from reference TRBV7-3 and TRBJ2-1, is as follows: GAGVSQTPSNKVTEKGKYVELRCDPISGHTALYWYRQSLGQGPEFLIYFQGTGAADDSGLPNDRFFAVRPEGSVSTLKIQRTERGDSAVYLCASSLTSNSGSNEQFFGPGTRLTVL.